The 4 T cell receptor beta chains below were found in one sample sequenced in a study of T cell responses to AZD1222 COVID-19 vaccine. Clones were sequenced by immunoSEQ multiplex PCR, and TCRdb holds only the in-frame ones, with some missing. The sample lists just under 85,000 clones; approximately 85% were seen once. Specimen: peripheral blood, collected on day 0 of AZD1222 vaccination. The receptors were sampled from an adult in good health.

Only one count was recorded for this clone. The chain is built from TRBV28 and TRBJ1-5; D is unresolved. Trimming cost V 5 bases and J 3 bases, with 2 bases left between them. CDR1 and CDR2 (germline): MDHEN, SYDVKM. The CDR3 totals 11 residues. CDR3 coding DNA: TGTGCCAGCAGTACCAATCAGCCCCAGCATTTT. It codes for CASSTNQPQHF.

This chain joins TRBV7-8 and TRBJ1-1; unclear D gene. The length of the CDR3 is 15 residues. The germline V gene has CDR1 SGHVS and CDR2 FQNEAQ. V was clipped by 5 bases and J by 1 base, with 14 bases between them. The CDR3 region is CASSIGVGGNTEAFF. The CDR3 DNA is TGTGCCAGCAGCATCGGGGTAGGAGGGAACACTGAAGCTTTCTTT.

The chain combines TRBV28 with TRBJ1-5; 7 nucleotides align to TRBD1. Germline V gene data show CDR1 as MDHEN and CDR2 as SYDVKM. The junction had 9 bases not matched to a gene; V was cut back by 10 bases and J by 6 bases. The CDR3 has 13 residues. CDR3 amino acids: CATRTGGAQPQHF. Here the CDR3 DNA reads TGTGCCACGAGGACAGGCGGGGCTCAGCCCCAGCATTTT.

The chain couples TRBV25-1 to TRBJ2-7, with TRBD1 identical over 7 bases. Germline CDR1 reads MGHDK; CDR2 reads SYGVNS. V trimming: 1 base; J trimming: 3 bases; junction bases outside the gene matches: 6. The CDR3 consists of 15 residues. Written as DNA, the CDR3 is TGTGCCAGCAGTGAATTGGGGGACAGAGACTACGAGCAGTACTTC. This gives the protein CASSELGDRDYEQYF.